The clone carrying this T cell receptor beta chain was recorded only once. The antigen is unknown. The data belong to a study of cytomegalovirus exposure and HLA in healthy donors. The primer mix had 60 Vbeta and 13 Jbeta primers. Repertoires were generated with immunoSEQ multiplex PCR, while TCRdb's copy carries only in-frame clones and drops some. The sample has hundreds of thousands of clones, about 75% seen once. At the time of sampling, donors were nominally healthy, though unrecorded immune exposures were likely. CDR1 and CDR2 from the germline V gene are KGHSH and LQKENI. V shed 0 bases and J 6 bases; nucleotides not matched to a gene: 1. This CDR3 has 15 amino acids. Study-level findings and limits: Judged likely to be a sequencing artifact was a cluster of highly shared sequence variants. TCR association rates varied by HLA locus in a later analysis, with DRB1 highest and HLA-C lowest. TCR beta chain V- and J-gene trimming was linked, in a later analysis, to a missense variant in DCLRE1C.

Sequencing used PBMCs. The J gene is TRBJ2-1, the V gene TRBV18, with TRBD2 identical over 11 bases. The clonotype comes from a woman aged 30 to 39 in good health and CMV-seronegative. CDR3 amino acids: CASSPPTSGANEQFF. The CDR3 bases are TGTGCCAGCTCACCACCGACTAGCGGGGCCAATGAGCAGTTCTTC.